The 11 T cell receptor beta chains listed next were all sequenced from one sample in a study of early T cells in non-severe SARS-CoV-2 infection. TCRdb fed the 5' RACE reads into MiXCR, producing one record per CDR3 protein. The sample lists more than 20,000 distinct CDR3 sequences, about 4.1% occurring once. The specimen sequenced was whole blood. The receptors originated from an adult who was a healthcare worker with PCR-confirmed SARS-CoV-2 infection or an uninfected control (not recorded which).

In its sample, this clonotype was seen many times. The chain has TRBV27 and TRBJ1-5; 7 bases line up with TRBD1. Germline lookup yields CDR1 MNHEY and CDR2 SMNVEV (reference sequence). J lost 3 bases, V lost 8 bases, and 10 bases had no gene match. The CDR3 is 15 amino acids. CDR3 sequence (DNA): TGTGCCAGCTCGCCAGGGGGTTTCATCAATCAGCCCCAGCATTTT. It specifies CASSPGGFINQPQHF.

This clonotype has a count of ten or more. The chain uses TRBV12-3 or TRBV12-4 and TRBJ2-7; a weak D match, TRBD1 (6 bases). The CDR3 totals 15 residues. V lost 5 bases and J lost 3, with 17 bases in between. CDR3 region: CASSPPAGVNYEQYF. In DNA, the CDR3 is TGTGCCAGCAGTCCCCCGGCAGGGGTCAACTACGAGCAGTACTTC.

This clonotype was counted ten times or more. The chain links TRBV3-1 to TRBJ1-2; D uncertain. V was pared by 1 base and J by 5 bases, with 8 bases between. This CDR3 has 13 amino acids. The V gene's germline CDR1 is LGHDT and CDR2 YNNKEL (reference sequence). CDR3 coding DNA: TGTGCCAGCAGCCAAGCGGGGAGGTATGGCTACACCTTC. Its translation: CASSQAGRYGYTF.

The CDR3: CASSLIGSGANVLTF. CDR3 nucleotide sequence: TGTGCCAGCAGCTTAATAGGCTCTGGGGCCAACGTCCTGACTTTC. The rearrangement links TRBV7-3 to TRBJ2-6; no firm D call. Germline values: CDR1 SGHTA, CDR2 FQGTGA. The CDR3 sequence is 15 residues long. V was trimmed by 1 base and J by 0 bases, leaving 4 bases between them.

This clonotype was counted many times. This chain uses TRBV20-1 with TRBJ1-4, with 8 bases that match TRBD1. The CDR3 covers 13 residues. Germline assignment: CDR1 DFQATT and CDR2 SNEGSKA (reference sequence). With V trimmed by 4 bases and J by 8 bases, 6 bases remained unmatched. The CDR3: CSAIAGTGEKLFF. The CDR3 DNA sequence: TGCAGTGCTATTGCGGGGACAGGCGAAAAACTGTTTTTT.

This chain joins TRBV12-3 or TRBV12-4 and TRBJ1-2; D not resolved. The CDR3 extends over 14 amino acids. Trimming removed 4 bases at V and 3 bases at J, with 12 bases between. DNA of the CDR3: TGTGCCAGCAGTTCGTTGCATCGTGACTATGGCTACACCTTC. This gives the protein CASSSLHRDYGYTF.

Many counts were recorded for this clonotype. V and J are TRBV4-3 and TRBJ2-3, with D perhaps TRBD2 (6 bases). The V gene lost 3 bases and the J gene lost 1 base, with 8 bases spanning the gap. The CDR3 is 14 amino acids. Germline CDR1 LGHNA, CDR2 YSLEER. CDR3 sequence (DNA): TGCGCCAGCAGCCAGGGCGGGGGCACAGATACGCAGTATTTT. This translates into CASSQGGGTDTQYF.

This clonotype has at least ten counts. The chain links TRBV20-1 to TRBJ1-1, with D perhaps TRBD1 (6 bases). The germline V gene has CDR1 DFQATT and CDR2 SNEGSKA (reference sequence). V dropped 7 bases and J dropped 4 bases, with 19 bases sitting between them. CDR3 length equals 14 residues. The CDR3 DNA sequence: TGCAGTGTCAGAGGGGGGGGATATGGCACTGAAGCTTTCTTT. Translating it yields CSVRGGGYGTEAFF.

This clonotype showed up many times. Here the CDR3 DNA reads TGTGCCAGCAGCGTAGTGGATGGCGGGGCGATAGGCTACACCTTC. Its protein is CASSVVDGGAIGYTF. The rearrangement links TRBV9 to TRBJ1-2; TRBD1 might be the D (5 bases). The ends were cut back, 0 bases at V and 8 bases at J, with 17 bases in the middle. This CDR3 has 15 amino acids. Germline CDR1 SGDLS, CDR2 YYNGEE. Supplemented by reference TRBV9 and TRBJ1-2, the full variable domain reads DSGVTQTPKHLITATGQRVTLRCSPRSGDLSVYWYQQSLDQGLQFLIQYYNGEERAKGNILERFSAQQFPDLHSELNLSSLELGDSALYFCASSVVDGGAIGYTFGSGTRLTVV.

The sample holds many counts of this clonotype. This chain uses TRBV29-1 with TRBJ1-2; D perhaps matches TRBD1 (6 bases). V was clipped by 8 bases and J by 4 bases, with 14 bases between them. The CDR3 totals 12 residues. CDR1 is SQVTM, CDR2 ANQGSEA, per germline. CDR3 DNA sequence: TGCAGCCTGGGGGCAGGAGGCTATGGCTACACCTTC. It translates to CSLGAGGYGYTF.

This clonotype came up many times. V and J are TRBV28 and TRBJ2-7; D gene unclear. The CDR3 consists of 17 residues. In germline, CDR1 is MDHEN, CDR2 SYDVKM. Trimming took off 5 bases at V and 0 bases at J, with 20 bases between the two ends. For the CDR3, the DNA is TGTGCCAGCAGTCCTCTGACCCAGATTGGCGTCTCCTACGAGCAGTACTTC. It encodes CASSPLTQIGVSYEQYF. The variable domain in full, with the rest retrieved from reference TRBV28 and TRBJ2-7, is DVKVTQSSRYLVKRTGEKVFLECVQDMDHENMFWYRQDPGLGLRLIYFSYDVKMKEKGDIPEGYSVSREKKERFSLILESASTNQTSMYLCASSPLTQIGVSYEQYFGPGTRLTVT.